Listed here are 10 T cell receptor beta chains from one sample, sequenced in a study of blood T cell repertoires in COVID-19. TCRdb's table, derived via immunoSEQ multiplex PCR, lists solely in-frame clones and lacks some. The sample holds 65,000 to 75,000 clones, roughly 89% seen once. The material sequenced was peripheral blood. The receptors originated from a woman between 45 and 60 years old with active COVID-19.

The V call is TRBV30, the J call TRBJ1-1; 7 bases are a match to TRBD1. Looked up from germline, CDR1 is GTSNPN and CDR2 is SVGIG (reference sequence). CDR3 length: 12 amino acids. J was trimmed by 11 bases and V by 3 bases; bases with no gene match: 9. The CDR3 here is CAWSPTGAPAFF. The CDR3 nucleotides are TGTGCCTGGAGCCCTACAGGGGCCCCTGCTTTCTTT. The whole variable domain, filled in from reference TRBV30 and TRBJ1-1, reads SQTIHQWPATLVQPVGSPLSLECTVEGTSNPNLYWYRQAAGRGLQLLFYSVGIGQISSEVPQNLSASRPQDRQFILSSKKLLLSDSGFYLCAWSPTGAPAFFGQGTRLTVV.

The chain couples TRBV12-3 or TRBV12-4 to TRBJ1-2; weak D call: TRBD1 (5 bases). The CDR3 runs to 13 residues. With 7 bases removed from V and 2 bases from J, the gap between germline ends came to 11 bases. CDR3 in DNA: TGTGCCAGCAAATCGGACAAGAACTATGGCTACACCTTC. Protein product: CASKSDKNYGYTF.

This sequence joins TRBV24-1 and TRBJ2-1, with 9 nucleotides matching TRBD2. Germline V gene data show CDR1 as KGHDR and CDR2 as SFDVKD. V lost 5 bases to trimming and J lost 10 bases; unmatched junction nucleotides: 14. The CDR3 is made up of 16 amino acids. The CDR3 DNA sequence: TGTGCCACCAGTGTGTCACTTAGCGGGAGATCTAGAGAGCAGTTCTTC. Protein: CATSVSLSGRSREQFF.

The chain carries TRBV29-1 and TRBJ2-3, with 11 bases that match TRBD2. Per germline, CDR1 SQVTM and CDR2 ANQGSEA. The CDR3 has 14 residues. The chain's CDR3 is CSATSGSIADTQYF. In DNA, the CDR3 is TGCAGTGCCACTAGCGGGAGTATCGCAGATACGCAGTATTTT.

In its sample, this clone was seen a few times. This chain connects TRBV28 to TRBJ2-7; TRBD2 agrees at 13 bases. The germline gives CDR1 MDHEN, CDR2 SYDVKM. This CDR3 spans 20 amino acids. Trimming cost V 6 bases and J 2 bases; bases outside gene matches: 19. DNA of the CDR3: TGTGCCAGCAGCATTAGCGACTCTTGGACTAGCGGGAGTACGCCCTACGAGCAGTACTTC. The encoded protein is CASSISDSWTSGSTPYEQYF.

As for this clone: Other DNA sequences from this sample encode an identical CDR3 as well. J is TRBJ2-7 and V is TRBV3-1 (or the pseudogene TRBV3-2); 8 positions match TRBD2. V gave up 6 bases and J gave up 2 bases; unmatched junction bases: 3. The CDR3 sequence is 13 residues long. Germline V CDR1 and CDR2: LGHDT, YNNKEL (reference sequence). The CDR3 is CASRGTSAYEQYF. In DNA form, the CDR3 reads TGTGCCAGCAGGGGGACTAGTGCCTACGAGCAGTACTTC.

The chain recombines TRBV5-1 with TRBJ1-1; TRBD1 might be the D (5 bases). The CDR3 has 17 residues. V gave up 4 bases and J gave up 0 bases, with 19 bases separating them. CDR1 SGHRS and CDR2 YFSETQ come from the germline V gene. The CDR3 is CASSLRGGLGMNTEAFF. In nucleotides, the CDR3 is TGCGCCAGCAGCCTCCGGGGGGGATTGGGGATGAACACTGAAGCTTTCTTT.

The CDR3 bases are TGTGCCAGCAGTTTCAGCGGCACAGATACGCAGTATTTT. Amino acids: CASSFSGTDTQYF. V usage is TRBV12-3 or TRBV12-4 and J usage is TRBJ2-3; D unclear. The CDR3 sequence is 13 residues long. The V end lost 3 bases, the J end lost 1 base, and 5 bases lay between the germline ends.

V and J are TRBV9 and TRBJ2-7; TRBD2 agrees at 10 bases. V dropped 3 bases and J dropped 0; count of bases not matched to a gene: 3. CDR3 length equals 15 residues. In germline, CDR1 is SGDLS, CDR2 YYNGEE. The CDR3 coding sequence is TGTGCCAGCAGCGGTGGACTAGCGGACTCCTACGAGCAGTACTTC. Protein sequence: CASSGGLADSYEQYF.

The chain carries TRBV19 and TRBJ2-1, with 10 bases matching TRBD2. The CDR3 has 16 amino acids. The V gene's germline CDR1 is LNHDA and CDR2 SQIVND (reference sequence). After removal of 4 bases from V and 4 bases from J, the junction contained 7 bases not matched to a gene. This CDR3 is CASSTRSSGRYNEQFF. CDR3 DNA: TGTGCCAGTAGTACAAGAAGTAGCGGGAGGTACAATGAGCAGTTCTTC.